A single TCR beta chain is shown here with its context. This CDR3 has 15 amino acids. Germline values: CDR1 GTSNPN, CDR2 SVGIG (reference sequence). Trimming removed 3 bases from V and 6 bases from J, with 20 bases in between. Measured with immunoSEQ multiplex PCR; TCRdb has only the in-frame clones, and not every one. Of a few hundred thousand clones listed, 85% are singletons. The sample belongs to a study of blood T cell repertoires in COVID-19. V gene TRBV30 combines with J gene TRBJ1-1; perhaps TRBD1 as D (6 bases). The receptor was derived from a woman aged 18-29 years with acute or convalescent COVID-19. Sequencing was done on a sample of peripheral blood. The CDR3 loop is CAWRGGGTIRAEAFF. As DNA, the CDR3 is TGTGCCTGGAGAGGGGGGGGGACCATTCGGGCTGAAGCTTTCTTT.